The clone carrying this TCR beta chain was observed a handful of times. Noted time point: persistent/refractory GD, antithyroid drugs over 5 years with positive TRAb. Construction of the TCR library relied on RNA isolated from PBMCs. It was American Thyroid Association guidelines that determined Graves' disease diagnosis. The data stem from a study of regulatory T cells in long-lasting Graves disease. TCR beta libraries were built with iRepertoire HTBI primers and Arm-PCR of CDR3 regions. Via MiXCR, TCRdb re-called the multiplex PCR reads, giving one row per CDR3 protein. The profile shows 420,000 or so distinct CDR3 sequences, less than 25% of them singletons. This TCR was recovered from a female donor with Graves disease. The sequences come from peripheral blood mononuclear cells (PBMCs), collected when the disease was refractory, from a patient treated with antithyroid drugs.

CDR3 nucleotide sequence: TGTGCCAGCAGCTTAGAGGTGGGAGATACGCAGTATTTT. Its translation: CASSLEVGDTQYF. V and J are TRBV7-2 and TRBJ2-3; D call uncertain. The CDR3 has 13 amino acids. CDR1 is SGHTA, CDR2 FQGNSA, per germline. Trimming left V 1 base short and J 5 bases short, with 7 bases between.